The source of this TCR beta chain is a study of response to subunit inactivated influenza vaccine. CDR3 length equals 14 residues. V was pared by 3 bases and J by 7 bases, with 16 bases between. TCRdb re-called the RT-PCR reads with MiXCR, one entry per CDR3 protein. The sample contains around 520,000 distinct CDR3 sequences, approximately 10% of which appear only once. The clonotype comes from a man in his fifties who received an inactivated influenza vaccine. Sample: PBMCs from blood, taken on the day of vaccination. This chain uses TRBV12-3 or TRBV12-4 with TRBJ2-7, with TRBD2 as a possible D gene (5 bases). The CDR3 DNA is TGTGCCAGCAGTTTTGAGACCCCCACGGGGGAGCAGTACTTC. Protein sequence: CASSFETPTGEQYF.